The rows below give T cell receptor beta chains drawn from one sample of a study of T cell changes during pregnancy in multiple sclerosis. Sequenced by immunoSEQ multiplex PCR; TCRdb stores in-frame clones only, minus some. The profile shows roughly 40,000 clones, approximately 92% of them singletons. The sample consisted of CD4+ T cells from peripheral blood mononuclear cells, taken after pregnancy. These receptors were obtained from a female donor in good health, enrolled as a control in a pregnancy study. The CDR3 runs from the conserved cysteine through the conserved F or W. A D gene is named only where the DNA matches it firmly.

len	v_gene	j_gene	d_gene	CDR3aa	CDR3nt
15	TRBV2	TRBJ1-1	TRBD1	CASTPQGASDTEAFF	TGTGCCAGCACCCCACAGGGGGCGTCGGACACTGAAGCTTTCTTT
15	TRBV6-1	TRBJ2-3	TRBD2	CASSVLAGGADTQYF	TGTGCCAGCAGTGTATTAGCGGGAGGGGCGGATACGCAGTATTTT
14	TRBV19	TRBJ2-5	-	CASSSSGSRETQYF	TGTGCCAGTAGTAGCTCAGGGTCGAGGGAGACCCAGTACTTC
16	TRBV9	TRBJ2-1	TRBD2	CASSVDLTSGYNEQFF	TGTGCCAGCAGCGTAGACCTGACTAGCGGCTACAATGAGCAGTTCTTC
16	TRBV9	TRBJ1-2	TRBD1	CASRRDRGEPNYGYTF	TGTGCCAGCAGACGGGACAGGGGAGAACCAAACTATGGCTACACCTTC
11	TRBV28	TRBJ2-5	-	CASRGGETQYF	TGTGCCAGCCGAGGCGGAGAGACCCAGTACTTC
13	TRBV11-2	TRBJ1-2	-	CASTREGLYGYTF	TGTGCCAGCACCCGAGAGGGCCTCTATGGCTACACCTTC
16	TRBV4-2	TRBJ1-2	-	CASSQDSLATNYGYTF	TGTGCCAGCAGCCAGGACAGCCTAGCTACTAACTATGGCTACACCTTC
14	TRBV7-7	TRBJ2-5	-	CASSLGTTQETQYF	TGTGCTAGCAGTCTCGGGACAACCCAAGAGACCCAGTACTTC
16	TRBV2	TRBJ2-3	TRBD2	CASRVAGGHKSDTQYF	TGTGCCAGCAGGGTAGCGGGGGGTCATAAATCAGATACGCAGTATTTT
15	TRBV6-5	TRBJ1-6	-	CASSYVREVDSPLHF	TGTGCCAGCAGTTACGTCAGGGAGGTAGATTCACCCCTCCACTTT